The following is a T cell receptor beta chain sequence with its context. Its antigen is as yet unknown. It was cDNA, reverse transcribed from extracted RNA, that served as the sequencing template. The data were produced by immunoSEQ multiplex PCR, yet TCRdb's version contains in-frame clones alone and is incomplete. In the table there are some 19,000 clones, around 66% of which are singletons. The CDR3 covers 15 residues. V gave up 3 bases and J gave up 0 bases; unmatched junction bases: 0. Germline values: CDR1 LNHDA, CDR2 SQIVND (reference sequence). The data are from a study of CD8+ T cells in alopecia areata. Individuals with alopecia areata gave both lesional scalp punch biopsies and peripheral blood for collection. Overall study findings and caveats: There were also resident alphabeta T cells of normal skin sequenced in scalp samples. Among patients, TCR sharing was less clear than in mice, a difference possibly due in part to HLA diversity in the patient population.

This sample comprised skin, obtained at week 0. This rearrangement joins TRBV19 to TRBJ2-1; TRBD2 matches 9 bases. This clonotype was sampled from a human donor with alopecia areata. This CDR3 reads CASSMTSGSYNEQFF. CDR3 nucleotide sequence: TGTGCCAGTAGTATGACTAGCGGCTCCTACAATGAGCAGTTCTTC.